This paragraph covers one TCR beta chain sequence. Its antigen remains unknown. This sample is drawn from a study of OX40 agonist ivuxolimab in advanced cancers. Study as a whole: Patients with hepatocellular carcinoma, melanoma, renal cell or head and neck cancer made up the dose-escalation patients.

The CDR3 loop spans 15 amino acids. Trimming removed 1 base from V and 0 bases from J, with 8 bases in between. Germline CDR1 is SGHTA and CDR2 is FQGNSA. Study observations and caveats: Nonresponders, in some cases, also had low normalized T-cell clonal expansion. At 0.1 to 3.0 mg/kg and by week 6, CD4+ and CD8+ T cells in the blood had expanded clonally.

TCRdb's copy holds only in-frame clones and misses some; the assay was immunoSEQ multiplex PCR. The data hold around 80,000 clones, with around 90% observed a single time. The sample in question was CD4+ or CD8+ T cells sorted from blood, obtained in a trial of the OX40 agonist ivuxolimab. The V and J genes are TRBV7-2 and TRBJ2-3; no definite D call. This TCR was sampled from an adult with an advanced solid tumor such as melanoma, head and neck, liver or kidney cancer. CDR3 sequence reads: CASSLDGSSTDTQYF. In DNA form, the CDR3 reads TGTGCCAGCAGCTTAGACGGCTCAAGCACAGATACGCAGTATTTT.